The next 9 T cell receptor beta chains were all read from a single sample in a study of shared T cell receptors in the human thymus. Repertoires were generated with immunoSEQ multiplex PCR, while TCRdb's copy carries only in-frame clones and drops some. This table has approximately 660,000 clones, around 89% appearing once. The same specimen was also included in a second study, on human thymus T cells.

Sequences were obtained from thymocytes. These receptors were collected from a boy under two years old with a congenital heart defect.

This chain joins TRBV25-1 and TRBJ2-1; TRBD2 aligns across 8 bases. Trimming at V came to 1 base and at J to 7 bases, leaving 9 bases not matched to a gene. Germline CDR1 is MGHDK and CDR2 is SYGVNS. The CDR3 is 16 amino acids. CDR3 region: CASSESSGGPHNEQFF. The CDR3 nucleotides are TGTGCCAGCAGTGAATCTTCGGGAGGGCCGCATAATGAGCAGTTCTTC.

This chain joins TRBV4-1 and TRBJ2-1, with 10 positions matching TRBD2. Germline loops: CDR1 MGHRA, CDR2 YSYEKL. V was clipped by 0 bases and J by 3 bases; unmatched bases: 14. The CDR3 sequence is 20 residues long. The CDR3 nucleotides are TGCGCCAGCAGCCAAGATGAGGCAGCCCCGCGGACTAGCGGCTACAATGAGCAGTTCTTC. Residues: CASSQDEAAPRTSGYNEQFF.

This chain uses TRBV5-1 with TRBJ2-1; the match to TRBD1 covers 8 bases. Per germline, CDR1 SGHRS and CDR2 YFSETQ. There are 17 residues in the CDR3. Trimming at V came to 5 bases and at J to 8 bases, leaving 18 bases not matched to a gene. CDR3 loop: CASRRQGPGWGCDEQFF. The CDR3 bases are TGCGCCAGCAGGAGACAGGGGCCTGGTTGGGGATGCGATGAGCAGTTCTTC.

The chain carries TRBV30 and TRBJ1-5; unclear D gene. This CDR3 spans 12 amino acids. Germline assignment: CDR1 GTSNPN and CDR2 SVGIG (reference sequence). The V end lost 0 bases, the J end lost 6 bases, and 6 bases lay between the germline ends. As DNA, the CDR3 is TGTGCCTGGAGTGTAGGAGGTCAGCCCCAGCATTTT. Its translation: CAWSVGGQPQHF.

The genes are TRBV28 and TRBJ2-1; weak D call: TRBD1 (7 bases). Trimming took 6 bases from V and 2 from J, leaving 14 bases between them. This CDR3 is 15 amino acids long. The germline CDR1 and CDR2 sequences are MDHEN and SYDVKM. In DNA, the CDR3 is TGTGCCAGCAGCTACCAGGGGGAGGCCTACAATGAGCAGTTCTTC. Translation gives CASSYQGEAYNEQFF.

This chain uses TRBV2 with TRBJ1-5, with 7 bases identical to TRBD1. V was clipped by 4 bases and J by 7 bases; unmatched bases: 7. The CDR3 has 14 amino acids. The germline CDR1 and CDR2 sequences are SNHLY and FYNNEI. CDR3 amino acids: CASSVEGASQPQHF. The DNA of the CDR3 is TGTGCCAGCAGTGTGGAGGGGGCGAGCCAGCCCCAGCATTTT.

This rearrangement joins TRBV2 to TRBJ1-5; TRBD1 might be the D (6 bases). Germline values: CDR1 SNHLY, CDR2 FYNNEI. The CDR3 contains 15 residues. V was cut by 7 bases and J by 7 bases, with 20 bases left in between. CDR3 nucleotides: TGTGCCAGCAACCCCGGGGCGGGGGCTCGGCAGCCCCAGCATTTT. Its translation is CASNPGAGARQPQHF.

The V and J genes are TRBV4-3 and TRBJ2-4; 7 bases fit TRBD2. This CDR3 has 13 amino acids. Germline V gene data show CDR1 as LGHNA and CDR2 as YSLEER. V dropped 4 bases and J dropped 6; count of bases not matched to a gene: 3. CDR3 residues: CASSPPGGNIQYF. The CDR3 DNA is TGCGCCAGCAGCCCACCGGGAGGAAACATTCAGTACTTC.

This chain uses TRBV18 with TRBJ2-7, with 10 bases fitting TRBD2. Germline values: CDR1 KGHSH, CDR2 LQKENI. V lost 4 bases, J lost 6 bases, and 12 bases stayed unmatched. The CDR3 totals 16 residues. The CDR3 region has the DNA TGTGCCAGCTCACTACAACCGGGACTAGCGTCCGGCGAGCAGTACTTC. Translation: CASSLQPGLASGEQYF.